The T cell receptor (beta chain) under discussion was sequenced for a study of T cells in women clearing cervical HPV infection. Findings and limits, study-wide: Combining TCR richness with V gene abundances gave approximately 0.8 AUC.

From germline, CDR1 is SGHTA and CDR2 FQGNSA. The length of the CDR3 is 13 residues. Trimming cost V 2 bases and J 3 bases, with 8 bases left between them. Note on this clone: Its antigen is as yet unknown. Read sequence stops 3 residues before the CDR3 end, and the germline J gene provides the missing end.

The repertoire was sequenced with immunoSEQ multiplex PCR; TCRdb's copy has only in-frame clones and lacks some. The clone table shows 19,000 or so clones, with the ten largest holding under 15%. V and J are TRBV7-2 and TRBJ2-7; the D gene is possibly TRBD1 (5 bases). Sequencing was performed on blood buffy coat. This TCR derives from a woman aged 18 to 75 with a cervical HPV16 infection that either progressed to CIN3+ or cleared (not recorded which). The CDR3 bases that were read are TGTGCCAGCAGCTTACGAAGGGGCTACGAG. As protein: CASSLRRGYE. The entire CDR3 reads CASSLRRGYEQYF. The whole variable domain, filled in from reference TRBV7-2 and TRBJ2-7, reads GAGVSQSPSNKVTEKGKDVELRCDPISGHTALYWYRQSLGQGLEFLIYFQGNSAPDKSGLPSDRFSAERTGGSVSTLTIQRTQQEDSAVYLCASSLRRGYEQYFGPGTRLTVT.